The rows below give T cell receptor beta chains drawn from one sample of a study of lung T cells in sarcoidosis with Löfgren's syndrome. TCRdb re-called the reads through MiXCR, storing one row per CDR3 protein. The data contain some 19,000 distinct CDR3 sequences, around 20% of them singletons. The source material was CD4+ T cells from bronchoalveolar lavage. The receptor set was obtained from a human donor with sarcoidosis (Löfgren's syndrome or another form), or a control subject (not recorded which). Each CDR3 is given with its conserved first and last residue. A D gene is named only where the DNA matches it firmly. Clone size is not always given. Where it is, it says once, few, many or a class for expanded clones.

d_call	v_call	j_call	clone_size	cdr3_aa	cdr3_nt
-	TRBV7-9	TRBJ2-7	many	CASSSRGSYEQYF	TGTGCCAGCAGCTCGCGAGGGAGCTACGAGCAGTACTTC
TRBD2	TRBV4-3	TRBJ2-1	many	CASSGLAGSYNEQFF	TGCGCCAGCAGCGGCCTAGCGGGATCCTACAATGAGCAGTTCTTC
-	TRBV4-1	TRBJ2-3	once	CASSQGGRTQYF	TGCGCCAGCAGCCAAGGGGGGCGTACGCAGTATTTT
TRBD2	TRBV18	TRBJ2-1	-	CASSPPSAGGINEQFF	TGTGCCAGCTCACCACCCTCAGCGGGAGGGATCAATGAGCAGTTCTTC
-	TRBV24-1	TRBJ2-2	-	CAISRGSPNTGELFF	TGTGCCATTTCGAGAGGATCCCCGAACACCGGGGAGCTGTTTTTT
-	TRBV10-3	TRBJ1-2	-	CAISEGAGDYGYTF	TGTGCCATCAGTGAGGGGGCAGGAGACTATGGCTACACCTTC
-	TRBV2	TRBJ1-5	-	CASSGVGNSNQPQHF	TGTGCCAGCAGTGGGGTAGGGAATAGCAATCAGCCCCAGCATTTT
TRBD1	TRBV3-1	TRBJ1-2	-	CASSPRDSNLGYTF	TGTGCCAGCAGCCCTCGGGACAGTAATCTTGGCTACACCTTC
-	TRBV5-1	TRBJ2-3	many	CASSLLDVSDTQYF	TGCGCCAGCAGCTTGCTAGATGTGTCAGATACGCAGTATTTT
-	TRBV7-2	TRBJ1-1	few	CATQRAMNTEAFF	TGTGCCACACAAAGGGCCATGAACACTGAAGCTTTCTTT
-	TRBV10-3	TRBJ2-7	-	CAISPGLPYEQYF	TGTGCCATCAGTCCGGGACTGCCCTACGAGCAGTACTTC
-	TRBV28	TRBJ2-5	many	CASSFTATQETQYF	TGTGCCAGCAGTTTTACGGCAACCCAAGAGACCCAGTACTTC
-	TRBV29-1	TRBJ1-1	few	CSVDARVNTEAFF	TGCAGCGTTGACGCCAGGGTGAATACTGAAGCTTTCTTT
TRBD2	TRBV20-1	TRBJ2-1	many	CGCTSGGQTREQFF	TGCGGGTGTACTAGCGGGGGGCAGACAAGGGAGCAGTTCTTC
-	TRBV2	TRBJ2-6	-	CASSDSNSGANVLTF	TGTGCCAGCAGTGATTCCAACTCTGGGGCCAACGTCCTGACTTTC
-	TRBV7-2	TRBJ1-3	few	CASSFTSSGNTIYF	TGTGCCAGCAGCTTCACCTCCTCCGGAAACACCATATATTTT
-	TRBV29-1	TRBJ2-2	few	CSVEPRGRTGELFF	TGCAGCGTTGAACCTAGGGGTCGGACCGGGGAGCTGTTTTTT
TRBD1	TRBV19	TRBJ1-1	few	CASRDRVNTEAFF	TGTGCCAGTAGGGACAGGGTGAACACTGAAGCTTTCTTT
TRBD1	TRBV7-3	TRBJ1-2	few	CASSETRDRGPFNGYTF	TGTGCCAGCAGCGAGACCCGGGACAGGGGGCCCTTTAATGGCTACACCTTC
TRBD1	TRBV7-2	TRBJ2-3	many	CASSFAARRQGSTDTQYF	TGTGCCAGCAGCTTTGCGGCCCGGAGACAGGGTAGCACAGATACGCAGTATTTT
TRBD2	TRBV3-1	TRBJ2-1	few	CASSLSLAGVSGNEQFF	TGTGCCAGCAGTCTTAGCTTAGCGGGAGTCTCGGGGAATGAGCAGTTCTTC
-	TRBV28	TRBJ2-7	many	CASSLPTRDVYEQYF	TGTGCCAGCAGTTTGCCTACCCGGGACGTCTACGAGCAGTACTTC
-	TRBV5-4	TRBJ2-2	many	CASSLPNLNTGELFF	TGTGCCAGCAGCCTCCCCAACCTGAACACCGGGGAGCTGTTTTTT
-	TRBV5-4	TRBJ1-1	few	CASSLGGRNTEAFF	TGTGCCAGCAGCTTAGGAGGGCGGAACACTGAAGCTTTCTTT
-	TRBV18	TRBJ2-1	-	CASSPRGSSYNEQFF	TGTGCCAGCTCACCACGGGGGAGCTCCTACAATGAGCAGTTCTTC
TRBD2	TRBV28	TRBJ2-7	many	CASSSSGSQSYEQYF	TGTGCCAGCAGCTCAAGCGGGAGCCAGTCCTACGAGCAGTACTTC
-	TRBV7-9	TRBJ2-7	few	CASSLDVYGQYF	TGTGCCAGCAGCTTGGATGTCTACGGGCAGTACTTC
TRBD2	TRBV6-1	TRBJ2-7	medium-sized	CASSFWTSGRYEQYF	TGTGCCAGCAGTTTCTGGACTAGCGGGAGGTACGAGCAGTACTTC
-	TRBV5-1	TRBJ2-7	many	CASRRRQGTSEQYF	TGCGCCAGCAGAAGAAGGCAGGGGACCTCCGAGCAGTACTTC
TRBD2	TRBV20-1	TRBJ2-5	medium-sized	CSARVGSGSTQYF	TGCAGTGCTAGAGTGGGTAGCGGGAGTACCCAGTACTTC
-	TRBV2	TRBJ1-3	few	CASSRLRGLLGNTIYF	TGTGCCAGCAGCCGACTGCGGGGCCTCCTTGGAAACACCATATATTTT
TRBD2	TRBV20-1	TRBJ2-3	many	CSARVLAGGPSDTQYF	TGCAGTGCTAGAGTTCTAGCGGGAGGGCCCTCAGATACGCAGTATTTT
-	TRBV7-9	TRBJ2-7	many	CASVADNDYEQYF	TGTGCCAGCGTGGCGGACAATGATTACGAGCAGTACTTC
-	TRBV10-3	TRBJ2-3	many	CAITGALTDTQYF	TGTGCCATCACCGGAGCTCTCACAGATACGCAGTATTTT
TRBD1	TRBV3-1	TRBJ2-1	few	CASSTRDRSSYNEQFF	TGTGCCAGCAGCACCCGGGACAGGAGCTCCTACAATGAGCAGTTCTTC
-	TRBV14	TRBJ1-2	many	CASSQDQGFGYTF	TGTGCCAGCAGCCAAGATCAAGGGTTTGGCTACACCTTC
-	TRBV5-1	TRBJ1-5	many	CASSFGTSNQPQHF	TGCGCCAGCAGCTTCGGGACAAGCAATCAGCCCCAGCATTTT
-	TRBV18	TRBJ1-5	-	CASSFRDGQPQHF	TGTGCCAGCTCATTCAGGGATGGTCAGCCCCAGCATTTT
TRBD2	TRBV28	TRBJ2-7	many	CASNRAAGTRAYEQYF	TGTGCCAGCAACCGGGCAGCCGGGACTAGGGCCTACGAGCAGTACTTC
-	TRBV30	TRBJ2-5	few	CAWSVFSQETQYF	TGTGCCTGGAGTGTTTTTAGTCAAGAGACCCAGTACTTC
TRBD1	TRBV19	TRBJ2-3	-	CASSPWTGESTDTQYF	TGTGCCAGTAGTCCCTGGACAGGGGAGTCCACGGATACGCAGTATTTT
TRBD1	TRBV7-2	TRBJ2-3	many	CASSLATGASQYF	TGTGCCAGCAGCTTAGCGACAGGGGCCTCGCAGTATTTT
-	TRBV6-1	TRBJ1-4	many	CASRDTTGGEEKLFF	TGTGCCAGCAGGGATACGACGGGGGGGGAAGAAAAACTGTTTTTT
-	TRBV18	TRBJ2-1	many	CASSPLVDASSYNEQFF	TGTGCCAGCTCACCACTGGTAGATGCAAGCTCCTACAATGAGCAGTTCTTC
-	TRBV28	TRBJ1-5	many	CASSTESGPQHF	TGTGCCAGCAGTACAGAGTCCGGGCCCCAGCATTTT
TRBD1	TRBV2	TRBJ2-1	few	CASSKRDSSYNEQFF	TGTGCCAGCAGTAAACGGGACAGCTCCTACAATGAGCAGTTCTTC
-	TRBV7-9	TRBJ2-3	-	CASSPSRLGSTDTQCF	TGTGCCAGCAGCCCCTCCCGTTTAGGGAGCACAGATACGCAGTGTTTT
-	TRBV20-1	TRBJ2-5	-	CSASDRQETQYF	TGCAGTGCTTCGGACAGACAAGAGACCCAGTACTTC
-	TRBV4-2	TRBJ2-3	many	CASSQALPGLDTDTQYF	TGTGCCAGCAGCCAAGCCCTCCCGGGACTCGACACAGATACGCAGTATTTT
-	TRBV12-3/TRBV12-4	TRBJ2-6	-	CASSSRGFVRTGSGANVLTF	TGTGCCAGCAGTTCTCGAGGGTTTGTTCGGACTGGCTCTGGGGCCAACGTCCTGACTTTC
-	TRBV28	TRBJ1-1	-	CVSSSNTGAFF	TGTGTCAGCAGTTCGAACACTGGAGCTTTCTTT
TRBD1	TRBV28	TRBJ2-1	many	CASRAGTGSYNEQFF	TGTGCCAGCAGAGCCGGGACAGGGTCCTACAATGAGCAGTTCTTC
-	TRBV4-3	TRBJ1-1	many	CASSQEGTVQDTEAFF	TGCGCCAGCAGCCAAGAAGGAACAGTACAGGACACTGAAGCTTTCTTT
-	TRBV29-1	TRBJ1-1	few	CSVHTGLMNTEAFF	TGCAGCGTCCATACCGGACTGATGAACACTGAAGCTTTCTTT
-	TRBV5-5	TRBJ1-4	few	CASSLQGGEEKLFF	TGTGCCAGCAGCTTACAGGGCGGTGAAGAAAAACTGTTTTTT
TRBD1	TRBV6-2/TRBV6-3	TRBJ2-2	many	CASSYSRTGTGELFF	TGTGCCAGCAGTTACTCGAGGACAGGCACCGGGGAGCTGTTTTTT
-	TRBV9	TRBJ1-1	-	CASSVGTASDTEAFF	TGTGCCAGCAGCGTAGGCACAGCCAGTGACACTGAAGCTTTCTTT